This TCR beta chain was recovered during a study of shared clonotypes between healthy human individuals. Turning to the study itself: The cohort comprised a couple of women and a few men. Their ages spanned 18 to 49 years. Per donor, three plates held CD4 naive cells, three held CD4 memory, two held CD8 naive and one held CD8 memory.

The V gene lost 6 bases and the J gene lost 9 bases, with 13 bases spanning the gap. CDR1 and CDR2 from the germline V gene are SNHLY and FYNNEI. CDR3 length equals 12 residues. Produced via immunoSEQ multiplex PCR; TCRdb's table is partial and in-frame only. The repertoire holds roughly 1,500,000 clones, approximately 98.5% seen once, with 0.36% in the top ten. In the case of this clone: What it recognizes is unknown.

Regarding the study as a whole: Lower generation probabilities were found for non-shared clonotypes than for those shared by all four donors.

Material for sequencing was naive CD4+ T cells sorted from blood. The subset was: CD45RA+ positively selected. The receptor comes from a young man in good health. This chain uses TRBV2 with TRBJ2-3; either TRBD1 or TRBD2 may supply D (6 bases each). CDR3: CASRQRGETQYF. The CDR3 nucleotides are TGTGCCAGCAGACAAAGGGGGGAAACGCAGTATTTT.